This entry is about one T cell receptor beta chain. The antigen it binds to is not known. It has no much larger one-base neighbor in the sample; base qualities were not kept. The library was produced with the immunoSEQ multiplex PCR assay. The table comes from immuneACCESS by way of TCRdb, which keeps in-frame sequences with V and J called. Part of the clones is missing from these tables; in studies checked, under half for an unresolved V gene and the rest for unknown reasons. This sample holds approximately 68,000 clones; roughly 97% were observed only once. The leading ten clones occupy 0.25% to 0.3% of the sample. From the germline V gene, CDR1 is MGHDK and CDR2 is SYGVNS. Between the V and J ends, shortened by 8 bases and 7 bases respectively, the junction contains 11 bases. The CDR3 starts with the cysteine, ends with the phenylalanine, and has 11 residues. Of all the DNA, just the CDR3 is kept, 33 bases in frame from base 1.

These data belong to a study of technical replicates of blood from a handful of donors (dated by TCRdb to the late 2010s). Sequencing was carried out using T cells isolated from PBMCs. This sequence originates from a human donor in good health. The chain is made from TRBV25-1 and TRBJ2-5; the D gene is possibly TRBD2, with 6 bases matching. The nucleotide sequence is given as TGTGCCAGCGGGGAGCGGGTGACCCAGTACTTC. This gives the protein CASGERVTQYF.